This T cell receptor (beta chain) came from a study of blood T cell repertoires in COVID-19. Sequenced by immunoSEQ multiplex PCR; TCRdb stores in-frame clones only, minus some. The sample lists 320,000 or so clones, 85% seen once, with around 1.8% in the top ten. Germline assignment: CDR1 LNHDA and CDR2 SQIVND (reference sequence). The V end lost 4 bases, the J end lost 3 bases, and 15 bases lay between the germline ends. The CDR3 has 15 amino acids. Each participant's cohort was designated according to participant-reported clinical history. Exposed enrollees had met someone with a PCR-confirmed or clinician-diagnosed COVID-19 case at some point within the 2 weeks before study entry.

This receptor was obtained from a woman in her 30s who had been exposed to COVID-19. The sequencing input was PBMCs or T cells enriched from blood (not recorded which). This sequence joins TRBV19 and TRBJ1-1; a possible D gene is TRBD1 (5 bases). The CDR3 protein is CASSTPAGGDTEAFF. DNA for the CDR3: TGTGCCAGTAGTACCCCTGCCGGGGGTGACACTGAAGCTTTCTTT. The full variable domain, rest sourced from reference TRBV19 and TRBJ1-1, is DGGITQSPKYLFRKEGQNVTLSCEQNLNHDAMYWYRQDPGQGLRLIYYSQIVNDFQKGDIAEGYSVSREKKESFPLTVTSAQKNPTAFYLCASSTPAGGDTEAFFGQGTRLTVV.